The source of this T cell receptor (beta chain) is a study of cytomegalovirus exposure and HLA in healthy donors. This clone was picked up a small number of times. PCR used 60 Vbeta primers and 13 Jbeta primers. The table came from immunoSEQ multiplex PCR; TCRdb's copy has only in-frame clones and leaves some out. The table lists around 140,000 clones, approximately 72% of them singletons. The CDR3 is made up of 14 amino acids. The V end was cut by 4 bases, the J end by 5 bases, with 15 bases between. The germline CDR1 and CDR2 sequences are SGHKS and YYEKEE (reference sequence). The sample comprised PBMCs. This chain links TRBV5-5 with TRBJ2-5; tentative D call: TRBD2 (6 bases). This TCR came from a woman aged 55-69 years in good health and CMV-seronegative. CDR3 DNA: TGTGCCAGCAGCGCGGGACCCGCCAAGGAGACCCAGTACTTC. Translation: CASSAGPAKETQYF.